This record looks at one T cell receptor (beta chain) sequence and its context. Its antigen remains unidentified. Base qualities are missing; no much larger clone stands one base away. The V end loses 5 bases and the J end loses 0 bases, and a stretch of 14 bases separates them. CDR1 and CDR2, per the germline V gene, are SGHTA and FQGNSA. The CDR3 measures 15 amino acids from cysteine to phenylalanine. The kept DNA is CDR3 alone, 45 bases in frame from the first base. This sample is part of a study of shared clonotypes between healthy human individuals (TCRdb year 2020). For the study in its entirety: A couple of women and three men aged 18 to 49 years were included in the cohort. For each donor, three plates each were used for CD4 naive and CD4 memory, two plates were used for CD8 naive, and one plate was used for CD8 memory. Blood TCR repertoires of a handful of healthy adults were deeply sequenced to estimate repertoire size and the extent of clonotype sharing between individuals. To increase sequencing depth and limit assay-specific biases, TCR repertoire library preparation and sequencing were carried out by different laboratories using diverse techniques. Each donor's leukapheresis produced roughly between about 0.9 and 9.5 billion PBMCs. The investigation overall reported the following: Rarefaction of sorted-subset datasets indicated incomplete sequencing despite the large sequencing depth. Pairwise subsampling led to the expectation that sequencing depth would affect the degree of clonotype sharing among donors. Naive subsets generally had larger estimated clonotype richness than memory subsets. Compared with non-shared clonotypes, the clonotypes found in all four sorted-subset donors had higher generation probabilities. Sharing across a few donors was observed for 5% to 6.5% of naive CD4, over 3% of naive CD8, about 2.5% of memory CD4, and less than 0.45% of memory CD8 clonotypes. Sampling was restricted to blood, and TCR repertoires in tissues likely differ from the TCR repertoires found in blood. The genetic and exposure-history diversity represented was limited by the small number of donors.

Using the deep immunoSEQ assay, TCR CDR3 regions were amplified from genomic DNA by multiplex PCR. Extracted genomic DNA from each cell subset was spread evenly across all wells of several immunoSEQ 96-well plates, with each plate serving as a replicate. For sorted subsets, roughly 200 ng of genomic DNA, equivalent to 30,000 or so T cell genomes, went into each replicate PCR. The purified libraries were quantified using a Qubit 3.0 fluorometer, sized with a Bioanalyzer 2100, and then quantified again using the KAPA Library Quantification kit. Each immunoSEQ 96-well plate was sequenced on its own single-read 150-cycle Illumina NextSeq 550 flow cell. Turning to the authors' computational methods: Because the immunoSEQ output held only junctional sequences and lacked quality scores, the filtering could not match the filtering applied to full-length reads. Sequences were annotated with PyIR, a Python wrapper for IgBLAST v1.9, and V/J genes and CDR3 were assigned using IMGT germline references. Reads were filtered out if the reads had weak V/J assignments (E-value above 1e-6), no CDR3, stop codons, out-of-frame junctions, or ambiguous translated residues. V3J clonotypes were defined as sequences sharing an identical inferred V gene, J gene, and CDR3 amino acid sequence. Percentage overlap between repertoires was computed as shared unique clonotypes divided by the size of the smaller repertoire. Repertoire richness was assessed with RTK rarefaction, the Chao1 estimator, and Recon v2.1 estimates of unobserved clonotypes. For all TCRbeta clonotypes obtained by the gDNA method from several donors, generation probabilities were computed with OLGA. TCRdb holds this immuneACCESS table with in-frame rearrangements only. Some clones are missing; in checked studies, unresolved V genes explain under half, and the rest has no known cause. That table supplies the V and J calls and clone size; D and trimming were determined from the DNA. This sample gives some 2.1 million clones in total; just over 90% of them show up just once. The ten largest clonotypes hold approximately 1.7% of the sample.

CD8 naive samples consisted of CD45RO-negative cells that were positively selected for CCR7, yielding a CD45RA+CCR7+ population without TemRA cells. Healthy HIV-negative adults with no recently reported acute infections or vaccinations were included as donors. Every donor was a Caucasian adult residing in Nashville, Tennessee, USA. Blood was obtained by leukapheresis, after which PBMCs were separated by Ficoll-Histopaque density gradient centrifugation and cryopreserved in liquid nitrogen vapor phase. Purity and quantity of every magnetically sorted T cell population were checked by analytical flow cytometry. From each sorted fraction, genomic DNA was isolated and quantified by UV absorbance on a Nanodrop 2000c.

The specimen sequenced was naive CD8+ T cells from PBMCs. The sample's cell subset or site label, decoded: CD45RA+CCR7+. This TCR was recovered from a man aged 18-30 years in good health. Some clones in this sample may be carry-over from other donors' samples. The chain uses TRBV7-2 and TRBJ2-7; TRBD1 is perhaps the D gene, given 5 matching bases. The CDR3 region reads CASSTAGNPSYEQYF. The DNA reads TGTGCCAGCAGCACCGCAGGGAACCCCTCCTACGAGCAGTACTTC.